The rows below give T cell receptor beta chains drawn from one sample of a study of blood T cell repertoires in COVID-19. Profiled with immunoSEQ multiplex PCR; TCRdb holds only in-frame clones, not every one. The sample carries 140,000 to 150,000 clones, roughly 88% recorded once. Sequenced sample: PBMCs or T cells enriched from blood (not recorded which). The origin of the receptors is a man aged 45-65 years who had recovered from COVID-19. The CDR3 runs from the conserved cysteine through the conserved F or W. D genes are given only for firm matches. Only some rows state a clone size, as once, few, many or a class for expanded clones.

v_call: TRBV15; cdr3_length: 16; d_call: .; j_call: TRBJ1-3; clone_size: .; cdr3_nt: TGTGCCACCAGCAGAGATCGCCCAGGAACTGGAAACACCATATATTTT; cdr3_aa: CATSRDRPGTGNTIYF
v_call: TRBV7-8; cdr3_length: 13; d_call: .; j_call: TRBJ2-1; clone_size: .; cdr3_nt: TGTGCCAGCAGCCGAGACTACCTCAATGAGCAGTTCTTC; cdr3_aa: CASSRDYLNEQFF
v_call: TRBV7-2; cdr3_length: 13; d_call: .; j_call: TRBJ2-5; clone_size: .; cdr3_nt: TGTGCCAGCGAGTCCCAGGGACAAGAGACCCAGTACTTC; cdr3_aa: CASESQGQETQYF
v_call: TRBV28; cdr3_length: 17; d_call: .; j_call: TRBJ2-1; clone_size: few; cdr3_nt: .; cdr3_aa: CASSTSGQLSSYNEQFF
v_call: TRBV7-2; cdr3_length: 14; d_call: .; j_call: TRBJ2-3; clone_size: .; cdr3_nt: TGTGCCAGCAGCTCAGGGGTTAGCACAGATACGCAGTATTTT; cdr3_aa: CASSSGVSTDTQYF
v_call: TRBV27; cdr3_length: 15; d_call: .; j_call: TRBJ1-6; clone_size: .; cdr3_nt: TGTGCCAGCAGTTCCGCGGGGGCTGGCAATTCACCCCTCCACTTT; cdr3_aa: CASSSAGAGNSPLHF
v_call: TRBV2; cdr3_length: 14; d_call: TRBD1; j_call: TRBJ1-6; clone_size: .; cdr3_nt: TGTGCCAGCAGACGGACAGGGATTGATTCACCCCTCCACTTT; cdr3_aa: CASRRTGIDSPLHF
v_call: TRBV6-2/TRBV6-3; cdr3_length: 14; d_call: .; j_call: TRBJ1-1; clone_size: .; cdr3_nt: TGTGCCAGCAGTTTGTCGGGATGGAACACTGAAGCTTTCTTT; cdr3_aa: CASSLSGWNTEAFF
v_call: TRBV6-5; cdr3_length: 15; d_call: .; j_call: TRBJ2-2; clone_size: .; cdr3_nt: TGTGCCAGCAGTTACTCGCGGCAGGGATCCGGGGAGCTGTTTTTT; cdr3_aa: CASSYSRQGSGELFF
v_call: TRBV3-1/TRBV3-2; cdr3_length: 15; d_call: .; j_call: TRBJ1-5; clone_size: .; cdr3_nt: TGTGCCAGCAGCCAAGATAGGACATCGGGTCAGCCCCAGCATTTT; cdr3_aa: CASSQDRTSGQPQHF
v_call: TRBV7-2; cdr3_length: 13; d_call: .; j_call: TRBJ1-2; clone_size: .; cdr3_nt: TGTGCCAGCAGCACGGACAGAAGATATGGCTACACCTTC; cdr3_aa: CASSTDRRYGYTF
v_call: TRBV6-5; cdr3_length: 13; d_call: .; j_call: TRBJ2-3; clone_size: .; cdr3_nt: TGTGCCAGCAGAACACTAGTCCCCGATACGCAGTATTTT; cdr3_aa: CASRTLVPDTQYF
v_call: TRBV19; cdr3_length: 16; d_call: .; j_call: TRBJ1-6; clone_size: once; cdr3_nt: TGTGCCAGTAGTCTGGAGGGTACAGCTCAGAATTCACCCCTCCACTTT; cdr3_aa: CASSLEGTAQNSPLHF
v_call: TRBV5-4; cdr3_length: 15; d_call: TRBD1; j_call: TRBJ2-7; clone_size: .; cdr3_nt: TGTGCCAGCAGGTCCGGACAGGGTGACTCCTACGAGCAGTACTTC; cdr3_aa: CASRSGQGDSYEQYF
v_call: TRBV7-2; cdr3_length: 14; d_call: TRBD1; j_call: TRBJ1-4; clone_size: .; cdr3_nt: TGTGCCAGCAGCGTTGACAGGGGTGCCGAAAAACTGTTTTTT; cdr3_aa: CASSVDRGAEKLFF
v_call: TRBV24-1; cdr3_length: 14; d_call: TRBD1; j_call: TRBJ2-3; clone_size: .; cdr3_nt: TGTGCCACCAGCGTACATTCACAGGGGGCCAAGCAGTATTTT; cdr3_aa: CATSVHSQGAKQYF
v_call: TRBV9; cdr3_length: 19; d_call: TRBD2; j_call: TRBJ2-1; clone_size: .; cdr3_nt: TGTGCCAGCAGCCCTGTGGCTAGCGGCAGCCTGCCTAAGGCCAATGAGCAGTTCTTC; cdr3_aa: CASSPVASGSLPKANEQFF
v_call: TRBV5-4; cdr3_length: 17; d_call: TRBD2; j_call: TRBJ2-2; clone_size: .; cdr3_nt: TGTGCCAGCAGCCCACAGCGGGGGGGGCAGGGGACCGGGGAGCTGTTTTTT; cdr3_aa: CASSPQRGGQGTGELFF
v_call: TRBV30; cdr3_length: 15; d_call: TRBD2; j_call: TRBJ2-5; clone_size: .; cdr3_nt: TGTGCCTGGAGTGTAGGACGGGGGGGCCAGGGGACCCAGTACTTC; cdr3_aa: CAWSVGRGGQGTQYF